This T cell receptor (beta chain) was observed in a study of T cell responses to AZD1222 COVID-19 vaccine. Study-level points and caveats: Spike was spanned by vaccine-associated CD4 TCRs, with dominance at 160-218 and 743-854. A reported finding is that nearly half of spike-specific TCRs target unmutated variant regions. Most donors were white British, females outnumbered males, and clonal diversity was possibly underestimated.

To note about this clone: Its cognate antigen is unknown.

V lost 2 bases and J 2 bases, leaving 15 bases between the germline ends. Germline CDR1 reads SGHTA; CDR2 reads FQGNSA. The CDR3 is 16 amino acids. The table came from immunoSEQ multiplex PCR; TCRdb's copy has only in-frame clones and leaves some out. The sample lists more than 60,000 clones, around 86% seen once, with 15% to 20% in the top ten. This TCR was recovered from an adult who received the AZD1222 COVID-19 vaccine. The sequencing here drew on peripheral blood, taken 28 days after the second AZD1222 dose. The chain employs TRBV7-2 and TRBJ1-1; D call uncertain. Written as DNA, the CDR3 is TGTGCCAGCAGCTTACGTTGGGTGGGGTTAAACACTGAAGCTTTCTTT. Protein: CASSLRWVGLNTEAFF.